One sample yielded the 29 T cell receptor beta chains listed below, sequenced in a study of shared clonotypes between healthy human individuals. The table came from immunoSEQ multiplex PCR; TCRdb's copy has only in-frame clones and leaves some out. The table lists some 1,100,000 clones, 78% of them singletons. The source material was memory CD4+ T cells from PBMCs. Stated subset: CD45RA-negative fraction. The receptor source for this set is a man aged 18 to 30 in good health. Some clones in this sample may be carry-over from other donors' samples.

The J gene is TRBJ2-3, the V gene TRBV5-1; D remains unclear. The V end was cut by 3 bases, the J end by 2 bases, with 13 bases between. The CDR3 length is 15 residues. Germline V gene sequence: CDR1 SGHRS, CDR2 YFSETQ. The CDR3 nucleotides are TGCGCCAGCAGCTATTCTACTCTCTCCACAGATACGCAGTATTTT. Amino acids: CASSYSTLSTDTQYF.

This sequence joins TRBV2 and TRBJ1-5; 7 nucleotides agree with TRBD1. CDR3 size: 11 residues. Germline V gene sequence: CDR1 SNHLY, CDR2 FYNNEI. V lost 6 bases, J lost 12 bases, and 5 bases stayed unmatched. The CDR3 region is CASRGQIRQHF. The CDR3 DNA is TGTGCCAGCAGGGGACAGATCCGCCAGCATTTT.

CDR3 DNA: TGTGCCAGCAGCTTAGACGGAGGGCCCCAGCATTTT. Amino acid sequence: CASSLDGGPQHF. The chain employs TRBV7-9 and TRBJ1-5; D is unresolved. The V end lost 1 base, the J end lost 9 bases, and 7 bases lay between the germline ends. The CDR3 contains 12 residues. Germline lookup yields CDR1 SEHNR and CDR2 FQNEAQ (reference sequence).

Notes on this clone: The same CDR3 can be traced to other DNA sequences in this sample. The V call is TRBV29-1, the J call TRBJ2-5, with D tentatively TRBD1 or TRBD2 (5 bases each). CDR3 length: 12 amino acids. The germline V gene has CDR1 SQVTM and CDR2 ANQGSEA. The V end lost 3 bases, the J end lost 5 bases, and 10 bases lay between the germline ends. This chain's CDR3 is CSVEQGRETQYF. The DNA of the CDR3 is TGCAGCGTTGAGCAGGGACGGGAGACCCAGTACTTC.

The chain employs TRBV25-1 and TRBJ2-5; no reliable D call. This CDR3 has 14 amino acids. The V and J ends lost 4 bases and 5 bases respectively, with 14 bases between them. In germline, CDR1 is MGHDK, CDR2 SYGVNS. For the CDR3, the DNA is TGTGCCAGCAGTGTTTGGCGTTCTCCTGAGACCCAGTACTTC. Its protein product is CASSVWRSPETQYF.

The rearrangement joins TRBV5-1 to TRBJ2-7, with no clear D. There are 12 residues in the CDR3. CDR1 is SGHRS and CDR2 is YFSETQ in the germline V gene. Trimming shortened V by 3 bases and J by 2 bases, and 6 bases separated the two germline ends. In nucleotides, the CDR3 is TGCGCCAGCAGCTACAGCACCTACGAGCAGTACTTC. Residues: CASSYSTYEQYF.

V gene TRBV30 combines with J gene TRBJ1-5, with TRBD1 identical over 10 bases. The length of the CDR3 is 15 residues. The germline V gene has CDR1 GTSNPN and CDR2 SVGIG (reference sequence). V dropped 3 bases and J dropped 8; count of bases not matched to a gene: 10. CDR3 loop: CAWSGTRTGGKPQHF. CDR3 nucleotides: TGTGCCTGGAGCGGCACGCGGACAGGGGGGAAGCCCCAGCATTTT.

The chain carries TRBV27 and TRBJ2-6; D is unresolved. The CDR3 contains 16 residues. V was shortened by 5 bases and J by 4 bases, with 15 bases between the two germline ends. The germline gives CDR1 MNHEY, CDR2 SMNVEV (reference sequence). CDR3 bases: TGTGCCAGCAGTCCCCTCTCGTACGGGGGGGCCAACGTCCTGACTTTC. This codes for CASSPLSYGGANVLTF.

The chain couples TRBV28 to TRBJ1-4; no clear D gene. Trimming took off 5 bases at V and 5 bases at J, with 12 bases between the two ends. This CDR3 is 14 amino acids long. The V gene's germline CDR1 is MDHEN and CDR2 SYDVKM. CDR3 nucleotide sequence: TGTGCCAGCAGTCTCTTTAGGCAAAATGAAAAACTGTTTTTT. Translation gives CASSLFRQNEKLFF.

J is TRBJ2-7 and V is TRBV11-2; TRBD2 matches 8 bases. The CDR3 is 16 amino acids. The trim removed 2 bases at V and 4 bases at J, leaving 10 bases unmatched. Germline-derived CDR1 and CDR2 are SGHAT and FQNNGV. CDR3 DNA: TGTGCCAGCAGCTTAAGAGGGGTGGTAGCGGGGTACGAGCAGTACTTC. Its translation: CASSLRGVVAGYEQYF.

For this clone: The identical CDR3 is also encoded by other nucleotide sequences in the sample. This chain links TRBV5-1 with TRBJ2-2; 8 nucleotides align to TRBD2. There are 16 residues in the CDR3. The V and J ends lost 1 base and 1 base, in that order; junction bases with no gene match: 3. Germline CDR1 and CDR2: SGHRS and YFSETQ. The CDR3 sequence: CASSLLTSGNTGELFF. CDR3 bases: TGCGCCAGCAGCTTGTTAACTAGCGGGAACACCGGGGAGCTGTTTTTT.

This clone has a single count. The chain couples TRBV7-9 to TRBJ2-7; D might be TRBD1 or TRBD2, each matching 6 bases. V was cut by 5 bases and J by 10 bases, with 15 bases left in between. Germline V CDR1 and CDR2: SEHNR, FQNEAQ (reference sequence). The CDR3 runs 12 residues. The CDR3 nucleotides are TGTGCCAGCAGCCCCTCCCTCGGGGGCCAGTACTTC. It encodes CASSPSLGGQYF. The variable domain in full, with the rest retrieved from reference TRBV7-9 and TRBJ2-7, is DTGVSQNPRHKITKRGQNVTFRCDPISEHNRLYWYRQTLGQGPEFLTYFQNEAQLEKSRLLSDRFSAERPKGSFSTLEIQRTEQGDSAMYLCASSPSLGGQYFGPGTRLTVT.

As regards this clone: A much larger clone differs from this one at a single base, so this may be a read error. This chain uses TRBV27 with TRBJ2-7; D is possibly TRBD2 (6 bases). The CDR3 extends over 13 amino acids. V was pared by 3 bases and J by 3 bases, with 9 bases between. Germline lookup yields CDR1 MNHEY and CDR2 SMNVEV (reference sequence). CDR3 loop: CASSLVSGYEQYF. CDR3 nucleotide sequence: TGTGCCAGCAGTTTGGTTAGCGGCTACGAGCAGTACTTC.

The chain combines TRBV6-1 with TRBJ1-1; no clear D gene. The length of the CDR3 is 15 residues. Germline CDR1 and CDR2: MNHNS and SASEGT. The V end lost 2 bases, the J end lost 6 bases, and 16 bases lay between the germline ends. As DNA, the CDR3 is TGTGCCAGCAGTGAAAAGGTCGGGGTTGGCGCTGAAGCTTTCTTT. It codes for CASSEKVGVGAEAFF.

The V call is TRBV7-6, the J call TRBJ2-3; unclear D gene. Per germline, CDR1 SGHVS and CDR2 FNYEAQ. This CDR3 spans 18 amino acids. V lost 3 bases and J lost 1, with 20 bases in between. The CDR3 spells CASSFRSWSFPGTDTQYF. Written as DNA, the CDR3 is TGTGCCAGCAGCTTCCGTAGCTGGTCTTTCCCGGGCACAGATACGCAGTATTTT.

The J gene is TRBJ2-3, the V gene TRBV5-1; TRBD2 might be the D (5 bases). Trimming removed 4 bases from V and 5 bases from J, with 14 bases in between. Germline V gives CDR1 SGHRS, CDR2 YFSETQ. This CDR3 contains 14 residues. In DNA form, the CDR3 reads TGCGCCAGCAGCCTAGGACTGGCTTTAGATACGCAGTATTTT. It is translated as CASSLGLALDTQYF.

The rearrangement joins TRBV5-1 to TRBJ2-3, with TRBD2 matching over 9 bases. V lost 6 bases, J lost 8 bases, and 13 bases stayed unmatched. CDR1 and CDR2 from the germline V gene are SGHRS and YFSETQ. The CDR3 is 15 amino acids. The CDR3 nucleotides read TGCGCCAGCACGGGACTAGCTCTACGGGATGGTACGCAGTATTTT. Translated, it gives CASTGLALRDGTQYF. Based on the CDR3 plus reference TRBV5-1 and TRBJ2-3, the full variable domain is KAGVTQTPRYLIKTRGQQVTLSCSPISGHRSVSWYQQTPGQGLQFLFEYFSETQRNKGNFPGRFSGRQFSNSRSEMNVSTLELGDSALYLCASTGLALRDGTQYFGPGTRLTVL.

This clone showed up many times. The V gene is TRBV28, the J gene TRBJ2-7, with D possibly being TRBD2 (6 bases). Germline V gene data show CDR1 as MDHEN and CDR2 as SYDVKM. V lost 6 bases to trimming and J lost 2 bases, with 17 bases between them. CDR3 length: 15 amino acids. The CDR3 protein is CASRHETSFTYEQYF. The CDR3 DNA is TGTGCCAGCAGGCACGAGACTAGTTTCACCTACGAGCAGTACTTC.

At least ten counts were recorded for this clone. Other DNA sequences in the sample encode the same CDR3. The rearrangement joins TRBV5-1 to TRBJ2-7; 8 bases are shared with TRBD1. V shed 4 bases, J shed 3 bases, and the junction held 6 bases outside the gene matches. Germline CDR1 SGHRS, CDR2 YFSETQ. The CDR3 extends over 14 amino acids. CDR3 region: CASSTAQGGYEQYF. CDR3 sequence (DNA): TGCGCCAGCAGCACAGCACAGGGGGGCTACGAGCAGTACTTC.

The genes are TRBV20-1 and TRBJ2-7; no clear D. The CDR3 runs 11 residues. The V end lost 6 bases, the J end lost 3 bases, and 9 bases lay between the germline ends. Looked up from germline, CDR1 is DFQATT and CDR2 is SNEGSKA (reference sequence). The CDR3: CSALAGYEQYF. CDR3 DNA: TGCAGTGCCCTGGCTGGCTACGAGCAGTACTTC.

The chain combines TRBV7-2 with TRBJ2-3, with 7 positions matching TRBD1. After removal of 5 bases from V and 2 bases from J, the junction contained 4 bases not matched to a gene. Germline-derived CDR1 and CDR2 are SGHTA and FQGNSA. This CDR3 region has 14 residues. CDR3 nucleotides: TGTGCCAGCAGCCCGGACAGGTTCACAGATACGCAGTATTTT. Encoded protein: CASSPDRFTDTQYF.

V and J are TRBV11-2 and TRBJ2-1; the match to TRBD1 covers 8 bases. The CDR3 runs 18 residues. From germline, CDR1 is SGHAT and CDR2 FQNNGV. The V gene end was trimmed by 4 bases and the J gene end by 2 bases; junction bases not matched to a gene: 13. DNA of the CDR3: TGTGCCAGCAGCTCCCGTCCAAGACAGGGGAGCCCCTACAATGAGCAGTTCTTC. Translating gives CASSSRPRQGSPYNEQFF.

The chain links TRBV11-1 to TRBJ1-1; TRBD1 might be the D (6 bases). The germline V gene encodes CDR1 SGHAT and CDR2 FQDESV (reference sequence). This CDR3 is built from 17 residues. V was pared by 5 bases and J by 0 bases, with 19 bases between. The CDR3 here is CASSGGQTALMNTEAFF. The CDR3 DNA sequence: TGTGCCAGCAGCGGAGGACAGACAGCTCTCATGAACACTGAAGCTTTCTTT.

The rearrangement links TRBV7-2 to TRBJ1-2, with D possibly being TRBD1 (6 bases). This CDR3 region has 13 residues. V gave up 0 bases and J gave up 8 bases, with 10 bases separating them. CDR1 and CDR2 from the germline V gene are SGHTA and FQGNSA. For the CDR3, the DNA is TGTGCCAGCAGCTTAGCACCCAGGGGCGGCTACACCTTC. Residues: CASSLAPRGGYTF.

The chain combines TRBV18 with TRBJ2-7; TRBD2 matches 7 bases. V shed 5 bases, J shed 7 bases, and the junction held 11 bases outside the gene matches. Germline V lookup: CDR1 KGHSH, CDR2 LQKENI. This CDR3 region has 14 residues. CDR3 sequence: CASSSASGMREQYF. CDR3 sequence (DNA): TGTGCCAGCTCAAGCGCTAGCGGAATGAGGGAGCAGTACTTC.

This chain uses TRBV7-3 with TRBJ2-7, with D tentatively TRBD1 or TRBD2 (6 bases each). CDR3 size: 15 residues. Trimming stripped 5 bases from V and 5 bases from J, with 19 bases between. The V gene's germline CDR1 is SGHTA and CDR2 FQGTGA. The CDR3 is CASSLMGAGRNEQYF. DNA for the CDR3: TGTGCCAGCAGCCTCATGGGGGCGGGGAGAAACGAGCAGTACTTC.

The J gene is TRBJ2-7, the V gene TRBV5-1; TRBD1 agrees at 8 bases. Germline loops: CDR1 SGHRS, CDR2 YFSETQ. The V and J ends lost 0 bases and 7 bases, in that order; junction bases with no gene match: 6. The CDR3 runs to 14 residues. The CDR3 protein is CASSLGTGTLEQYF. The CDR3 nucleotides are TGCGCCAGCAGCTTGGGGACAGGGACCCTTGAGCAGTACTTC.

The rearrangement links TRBV7-8 to TRBJ2-7; 11 positions match TRBD1. The CDR3 has 16 residues. Germline loops: CDR1 SGHVS, CDR2 FQNEAQ. Unmatched junction bases numbered 10, after V lost 6 bases and J lost 3 bases. CDR3 residues: CASRLRAGTGGYEQYF. The DNA of the CDR3 is TGTGCCAGCAGGCTCCGAGCGGGGACAGGGGGCTACGAGCAGTACTTC.

This clone was counted once. CDR3: CASGPPSTGVYGYTF. CDR3 in DNA: TGTGCCAGCGGCCCCCCCTCTACAGGGGTCTATGGCTACACCTTC. The rearrangement uses TRBV6-6 and TRBJ1-2; 7 positions agree with TRBD1. With 8 bases clipped from V and 4 bases from J, the junction kept 13 bases outside the gene matches. The CDR3 loop spans 15 amino acids. Germline lookup yields CDR1 MNHNY and CDR2 SVGAGI (reference sequence).